This TCR beta chain was retrieved from a study of blood T cells in healthy people across ages (dated by TCRdb to between 2014 and 2017). Background on the whole study: In model experiments, template switching captured roughly one uniquely barcoded TCR beta cDNA molecule for every two T cells. To track age-related changes in TCR beta repertoire diversity, the study relied on deep sequencing normalized with unique cDNA molecular identifiers. Four age groups were formed from the donors: young (average 16 years), middle-aged (just under 40), aged (62) and long-lived (roughly 81). Donors of different ages were randomly distributed across sequencing lanes to avoid experimental bias. For two donors (one aged 18 to 29 and one aged 80 or older), the study analyzed two additional independent replicas of 1 million unique cDNA reads from the same blood draw.

CDR1 is given as LNHNV and CDR2 as YYDKDF, both from the germline V gene (reference sequence). The CDR3 contains 15 residues, cysteine and phenylalanine counted. The kept DNA is CDR3 alone, 45 bases in frame from the first base. The roughly 39 donors, aged 6 to 90 years, were systemically healthy Caucasian individuals from Russia. Approximately 9.3 milliliters of peripheral blood were drawn from each donor into EDTA-treated Vacutainer tubes. Ficoll-Paque density-gradient centrifugation was used to isolate PBMCs, with at least 6 million per sample. Trizol reagent was used to extract total RNA from PBMCs, with at least 6 micrograms per sample. For every donor, an aliquot of PBMCs went through flow cytometry to measure the percentages of naive CD45RAhigh/CD27high T cells. The paper as a whole reports these results and caveats: The CMV infection status of donors was not known, potentially confounding age-related changes in expanded clonotypes. Observed TCR beta diversity correlated strongly with the percentage of naive T cells measured by flow cytometry. Observed TCR beta diversity per million T cells fell roughly linearly with age, and a significant reduction was already apparent by age approximately 40. Estimates of total diversity based on one million sequenced T cells were regarded as lower bounds and as underestimates. Because profiling used bulk unsorted PBMCs, naive and antigen-experienced compartments could not be compared conclusively. The long-lived group showed more naive CD4+ T cells, fewer expanded clones and increased TCR diversity than the aged group, suggesting age selection.

Receptor libraries were prepared by 5' RACE. The instrument was an Illumina HiSeq 2500. The second PCR ran for roughly 6 to 11 cycles and used a J-beta primer mix along with a sample-barcoded 5' primer. A template-switch 5' adaptor carrying 12 random nucleotides introduced a unique molecular identifier onto each TCR beta cDNA molecule. Each sample yielded at least 3 million CDR3-containing paired-end reads. All of the RNA was converted into first-strand cDNA using the Mint cDNA synthesis kit, with a TRBC-specific oligonucleotide serving as the primer. Following uracil-DNA glycosylase treatment, a first 18-cycle PCR with universal primers M1SS and BC2_uni_R was performed on all cDNA. The paper's processing steps were these. Each sample was normalized by randomly selecting 1 million high-quality reads, each carrying a distinct molecular identifier. Reads with shared molecular identifiers were discarded instead of being binned into consensus sequences. MiTCR, set to a Q25 quality threshold and the strictest error-elimination algorithm, was used for CDR3 identification, clonotype clustering and error correction. Lower-bound total TCR beta diversity was estimated with a nonparametric unseen species model using Euler transformation. TCRdb cleaned the public reads at Q25 with fastp, built clones with MiXCR and kept in-frame beta chains. A single entry per CDR3 protein holds the most common genes and DNA from its merged rows. Clone size and V and J calls follow TCRdb, not the original study. This sample is represented by around 1.1 million distinct CDR3 sequences; 35% to 40% of them were singletons. The top ten clonotypes cover over 10% of the sample.

Note on this clonotype: Its antigen is still unknown. A junction end diverges from the germline sequence, so it may reflect a read error.

Here the chain combines TRBV15 and TRBJ2-3; matching of 5 bases hints at TRBD1 as the D gene. The receptor comes from a man aged 18-30 years in good health. Source material: blood. This receptor carries the CDR3 CATSRDLSGPNTRYF. The DNA sequence is as follows: TGTGCCACCAGCAGAGATCTGTCAGGGCCGAATACGCGGTATTTT.